This T cell receptor beta chain was sequenced in a study of T cells in localized non-small cell lung cancer. Study-wide results and limits: A median of approximately 50 clones ranked among the top 100 in tumor appeared in adjacent lung. Higher adjacent-lung clonality was associated with shorter survival. Sequencing was limited to one tumor region, leaving the possibility of heterogeneity open.

The data were produced by immunoSEQ multiplex PCR, yet TCRdb's version contains in-frame clones alone and is incomplete. This table holds roughly 4,500 clones, more than 20% found once. This clone was counted between two and nine times. Antigen unknown. This clonotype was sampled from a female donor older than 55 with stage I lung adenocarcinoma. This material consisted of lung tumor tissue, taken before any cancer treatment.

The CDR3 bases are TGCGCCAGACTAATACCGGGACTAGGATACAATGAGCAGTTCTTC. It specifies CARLIPGLGYNEQFF. V and J are TRBV1 and TRBJ2-1; the D call of TRBD2 is as the table states it, not checked on the DNA. TRBV1 represents a pseudogene. CDR3 length: 15 amino acids.